Following are 9 T cell receptor beta chains from one sample sequenced in a study of tumor-infiltrating lymphocytes in primary liver carcinoma. Joint extraction of RNA and DNA used roughly 20-32 mg of bulk tissue that was unsorted. Making TCR beta cDNA involved around 540 ng total RNA and a constant-region primer. Three nested multiplex PCR rounds, a slightly modified ARM-PCR method, built the TCR beta libraries. The opening two PCR rounds, roughly 11 cycles each, paired TRBV1-TRBV30 forward primers with a C-beta reverse primer. TCRdb reprocessed the multiplex PCR reads with MiXCR, giving one entry per CDR3 protein. The sample includes around 47,000 distinct CDR3 sequences, about three quarters of them seen just once. Sequencing used liver tumor tissue from sampling region 2. Documented subset: tumor region T2, inferior pole. These TCRs come from a man aged 35-49 years with primary liver carcinoma and hepatitis B virus infection.

Concerning this clonotype: A much larger clone lies one base from this, so it may be a read error. This chain connects TRBV28 to TRBJ1-1, with D hard to call. The germline V gene has CDR1 MDHEN and CDR2 SYDVKM. This CDR3 region has 12 residues. CDR3 bases: TGTGCCAGCAATTACGGATACACTGAAGCTCTCTTT. Residues: CASNYGYTEALF.

Of note for this clonotype: This likely comes from a read error, as the CDR3 has no conserved phenylalanine or tryptophan at its end. This rearrangement joins TRBV11-1 to TRBJ2-7, with D possibly being TRBD1 (6 bases). CDR3 length: 13 amino acids. V dropped 4 bases and J dropped 0 bases, with 7 bases sitting between them. Germline CDR1 is SGHAT and CDR2 is FQDESV (reference sequence). In nucleotides, the CDR3 is TGTGCCAGCAGCTACAGGGACTCCTACGAGCAGTACCTC. It encodes CASSYRDSYEQYL.

Comment on this clonotype: Sequence at one end of the junction differs from germline and may be a read error. The chain recombines TRBV11-2 with TRBJ2-3; D is undetermined. Germline V lookup: CDR1 SGHAT, CDR2 FQNNGV. CDR3 length: 13 amino acids. In DNA, the CDR3 is TGTGCCATCGGCTTAGATTTACCAGATACCCAGTATTTT. Translated, it gives CAIGLDLPDTQYF.

This clonotype was recorded at least ten times. The rearrangement uses TRBV2 and TRBJ2-2; 9 nucleotides match TRBD1. Germline CDR1 and CDR2: SNHLY and FYNNEI. The CDR3 consists of 14 residues. V trimming: 6 bases; J trimming: 3 bases; junction bases outside the gene matches: 2. CDR3 sequence: CASRGDRDTGELFF. The DNA for the CDR3 is TGTGCCAGCAGAGGGGACAGGGACACCGGGGAGCTGTTTTTT.

This clonotype was observed once. Its ends do not fully match the called genes, so a read error is possible. This chain uses TRBV14 with TRBJ2-2; possibly TRBD2 for D (5 bases). The CDR3 sequence is 13 residues long. Germline CDR1 SGHDN, CDR2 FVKESK. The CDR3 reads CASSQSSNGELVF. In DNA, the CDR3 is TGTGCCAGCAGCCAGTCGTCCAACGGGGAGCTGGTTTTT.

On this clonotype: This likely comes from a read error, as the CDR3 has no conserved phenylalanine or tryptophan at its end. V gene TRBV12-3 or TRBV12-4 combines with J gene TRBJ2-5; D assignment may be TRBD1 or TRBD2 (5 bases each). This CDR3 is built from 13 residues. The CDR3 is CASSPGTEETQYL. CDR3 bases: TGTGCCAGCAGTCCCGGGACGGAAGAGACTCAGTACCTC.

The rearrangement joins TRBV14 to TRBJ2-1; tentatively, D is TRBD2 (5 bases). Trimming cost V 5 bases and J 12 bases, with 23 bases left between them. The germline gives CDR1 SGHDN, CDR2 FVKESK. This CDR3 has 15 amino acids. The CDR3 sequence: CASSAVGGSYYGQFF. CDR3 DNA sequence: TGTGCCAGCAGCGCGGTAGGAGGAAGCTACTATGGGCAGTTCTTC.

The genes are TRBV5-1 and TRBJ2-7; perhaps TRBD2 as D (6 bases). The CDR3 length is 14 residues. The V gene lost 9 bases and the J gene lost 4 bases, with 20 bases spanning the gap. The germline CDR1 and CDR2 sequences are SGHRS and YFSETQ. The CDR3 DNA reads TGCGCCAACAGTTTGGAGCCAGGAGGGTACGAGCAGTACTTC. Protein sequence: CANSLEPGGYEQYF.

As for this clonotype: A clone one base away is much larger, so this may be a read error. The V and J genes are TRBV18 and TRBJ2-7, with a possible D match to TRBD2 (6 bases). Germline CDR1 reads KGHSH; CDR2 reads LQKENI. The CDR3 runs 14 residues. V was trimmed by 3 bases and J by 0 bases, leaving 9 bases between them. The CDR3 DNA is TGTGCCAGCTCACCCGTCGGGAGCTCCTACGAGCAGTACTTC. Translation gives CASSPVGSSYEQYF.